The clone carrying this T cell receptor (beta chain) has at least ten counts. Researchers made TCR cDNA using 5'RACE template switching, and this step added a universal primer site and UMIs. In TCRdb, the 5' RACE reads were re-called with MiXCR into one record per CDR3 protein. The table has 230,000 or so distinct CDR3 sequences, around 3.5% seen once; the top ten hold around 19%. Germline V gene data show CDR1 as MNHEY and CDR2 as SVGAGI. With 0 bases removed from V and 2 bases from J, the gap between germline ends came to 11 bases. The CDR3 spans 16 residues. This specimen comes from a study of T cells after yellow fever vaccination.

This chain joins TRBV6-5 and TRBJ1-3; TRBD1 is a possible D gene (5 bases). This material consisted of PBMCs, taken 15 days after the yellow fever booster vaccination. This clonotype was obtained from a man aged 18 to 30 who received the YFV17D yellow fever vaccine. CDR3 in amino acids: CASSYSLQGTGNTIYF. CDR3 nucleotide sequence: TGTGCCAGCAGTTACTCTCTCCAGGGCACTGGAAACACCATATATTTT.